This T cell receptor (beta chain) was documented in a study of response to subunit inactivated influenza vaccine. This clonotype appeared a few times. The target antigen is unknown. The CDR3 is 14 residues long. In germline, CDR1 is LNHNV, CDR2 YYDKDF (reference sequence). The junction had 2 bases not matched to a gene; V was cut back by 1 base and J by 6 bases. Study results and limitations: Authors suggested each seasonal flu vaccination may recruit only limited numbers of new T cells.

TCRdb reprocessed the RT-PCR reads via MiXCR and lists one record per CDR3 protein. The sample lists approximately 500,000 distinct CDR3 sequences; approximately 13% were seen once. The source of this sequence is a man aged 50 or older who received an inactivated influenza vaccine. This specimen consisted of PBMCs from blood, obtained roughly 47 days after vaccination. The chain recombines TRBV15 with TRBJ2-1; 8 nucleotides line up with TRBD1. CDR3 in amino acids: CATSRADRGNEQFF. The CDR3 bases are TGTGCCACCAGCAGAGCTGACAGGGGCAATGAGCAGTTCTTC.